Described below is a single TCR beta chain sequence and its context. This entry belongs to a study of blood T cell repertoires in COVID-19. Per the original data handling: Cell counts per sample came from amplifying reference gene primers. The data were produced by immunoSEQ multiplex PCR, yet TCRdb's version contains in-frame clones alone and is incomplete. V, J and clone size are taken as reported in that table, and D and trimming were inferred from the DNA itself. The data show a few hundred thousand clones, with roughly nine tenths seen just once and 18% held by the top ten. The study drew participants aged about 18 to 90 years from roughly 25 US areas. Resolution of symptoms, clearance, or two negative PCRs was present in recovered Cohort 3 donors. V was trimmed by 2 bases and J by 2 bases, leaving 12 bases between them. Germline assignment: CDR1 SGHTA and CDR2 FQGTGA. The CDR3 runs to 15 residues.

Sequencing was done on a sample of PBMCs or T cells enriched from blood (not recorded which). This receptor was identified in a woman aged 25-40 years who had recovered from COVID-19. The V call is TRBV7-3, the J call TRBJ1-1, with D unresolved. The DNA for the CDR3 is TGTGCCAGCAGCTTATATGGGCAGGCAAACACTGAAGCTTTCTTT. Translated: CASSLYGQANTEAFF. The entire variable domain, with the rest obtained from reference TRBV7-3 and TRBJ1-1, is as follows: GAGVSQTPSNKVTEKGKYVELRCDPISGHTALYWYRQSLGQGPEFLIYFQGTGAADDSGLPNDRFFAVRPEGSVSTLKIQRTERGDSAVYLCASSLYGQANTEAFFGQGTRLTVV.